This T cell receptor (beta chain) was observed in a study of blood T cell repertoires in COVID-19 (dated by TCRdb to about 2020). The study in broad terms: Samples covering the acute and convalescent phases of COVID-19 were provided by collaborators in the United States, Italy and Spain. The sample metadata nearly always contained a de-identified subject ID, COVID-19 status, age in years and sex. The dataset comprised deeply sampled blood TCRbeta repertoires from subjects exposed to, actively infected with, or recovered from COVID-19. The repertoires were released in a freely available public database meant as a resource for research on the immune response to SARS-CoV-2. The prospective study material was composed of cDNA or gDNA derived from T cells, B-cell-depleted T cells, or PBMCs. Samples came from the ongoing ImmuneRACE study (first 160 participants) plus 1,254 subjects from 6 global collaborators. Where available, HLA class I and class II types were obtained from metadata supplied by the sample provider rather than from assay-based typing.

Collaborating institutions collected whole blood in K2EDTA tubes following their own protocols. Collaborator samples were shipped for TCRbeta analysis as frozen whole blood, isolated PBMCs, or DNA extracted from either sample type. Study-level results and caveats: The quantity of clinical and demographic metadata differed by source and by participant and was supplied without curation.

The CDR3, from cysteine to phenylalanine, totals 14 residues. This entry keeps only the CDR3 DNA: 42 bases, framed from base 1. Based on the germline V gene, the CDR1 and CDR2 sequences are MDHEN and SYDVKM. Trimming accounts for 3 bases at V and 7 bases at J, while the number of junction bases matched to no gene is 3. TCRbeta CDR3 regions were amplified from genomic DNA using the immunoSEQ Assay, a bias-controlled multiplex PCR. The study's own analysis went as follows. The number of nucleated cells in each sample was estimated by amplification of reference gene primers within the assay. To quantify the absolute abundance of each unique TCRbeta CDR3 rearrangement, sequence reads were collapsed and filtered. For each sample, productive Simpson clonality was calculated as the square root of Simpson's diversity index over productive rearrangements. The source is immuneACCESS, and TCRdb retained only in-frame sequences with V and J called. Part of the clones is not carried over; for the studies checked, unresolved V genes explain less than half of this, and the remainder is unexplained. For V, J and clone size, that table is used; D and trimming come from the DNA. The sample table records 150,000 to 200,000 clones; under 90% of these occur just once. Roughly 2% of the sample goes to the ten largest clones.

As concerns this clone: There is no known antigen for this receptor. No much larger clonotype is one base removed from it; base qualities were not supplied.

The receptor chain draws on TRBV28 and TRBJ1-6, with 7 middle bases fitting TRBD1. The source material was peripheral blood. The TCR originated in a woman older than 75 with acute or convalescent COVID-19. The bases are TGTGCCAGCAGTTTTGTCAGGGGGAATTCACCCCTCCACTTT. This translates into CASSFVRGNSPLHF. Extended through the reference TRBV28 and TRBJ1-6 proteins, this CDR3 yields the full variable domain: DVKVTQSSRYLVKRTGEKVFLECVQDMDHENMFWYRQDPGLGLRLIYFSYDVKMKEKGDIPEGYSVSREKKERFSLILESASTNQTSMYLCASSFVRGNSPLHFGNGTRLTVT.